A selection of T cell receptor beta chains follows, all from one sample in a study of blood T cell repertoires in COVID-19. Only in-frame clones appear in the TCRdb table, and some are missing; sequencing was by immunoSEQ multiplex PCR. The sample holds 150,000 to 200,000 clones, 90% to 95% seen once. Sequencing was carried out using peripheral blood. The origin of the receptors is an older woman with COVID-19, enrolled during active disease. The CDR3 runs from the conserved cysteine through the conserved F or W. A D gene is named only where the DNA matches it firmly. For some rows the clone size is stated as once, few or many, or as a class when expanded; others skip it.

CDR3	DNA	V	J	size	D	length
CSGSRGGTDTQYF	TGCAGTGGTAGTCGGGGGGGCACAGATACGCAGTATTTT	TRBV20-1	TRBJ2-3	-	TRBD2	13
CAIRGDRGNTEAFF	TGTGCCATCAGAGGGGACAGGGGGAACACTGAAGCTTTCTTT	TRBV10-3	TRBJ1-1	-	TRBD1	14
CASRASGKSYGYTF	TGTGCCAGCAGGGCGAGCGGGAAGAGCTATGGCTACACCTTC	TRBV5-4	TRBJ1-2	-	-	14
CASSQGLGGLDGYTF	TGCGCCAGCAGCCAGGGGTTGGGCGGGTTAGATGGCTACACCTTC	TRBV4-3	TRBJ1-2	-	-	15
CASSPRQGSYNEQFF	TGTGCCAGCAGCCCAAGACAGGGCTCCTACAATGAGCAGTTCTTC	TRBV11-3	TRBJ2-1	-	TRBD1	15
CASSYSEGSPLHF	TGTGCCAGCAGTTACTCGGAGGGGTCACCCCTCCACTTT	TRBV6-5	TRBJ1-6	-	-	13
CASTPGFGDYGYTF	TGTGCCAGCACCCCCGGCTTCGGGGACTATGGCTACACCTTC	TRBV9	TRBJ1-2	-	-	14
CASSLPGMNGYTF	TGTGCCAGCAGCTTACCAGGGATGAATGGCTACACCTTC	TRBV7-9	TRBJ1-2	-	-	13
CASSQGRGYGYTF	TGTGCCAGCAGCCAAGGACGGGGCTATGGCTACACCTTC	TRBV3-1/TRBV3-2	TRBJ1-2	-	-	13
CASSPIRGQYF	TGTGCCAGCAGTCCAATCAGGGGGCAGTATTTT	TRBV2	TRBJ2-3	-	-	11
CASSPNTGMEAFF	TGTGCCAGCAGCCCAAATACAGGGATGGAAGCTTTCTTT	TRBV14	TRBJ1-1	-	-	13
CASSRGRTGSGNTIYF	TGCGCCAGCAGCCGAGGGCGGACAGGGTCCGGAAACACCATATATTTT	TRBV5-1	TRBJ1-3	-	TRBD1	16
CASSQDHGGSSSGYTF	TGTGCCAGCAGCCAAGATCACGGGGGGAGTTCGAGTGGCTACACCTTC	TRBV4-2	TRBJ1-2	-	-	16
CASSGSGGAWETQYF	TGTGCCAGCAGCGGGAGCGGGGGGGCCTGGGAGACCCAGTACTTC	TRBV7-2	TRBJ2-5	-	TRBD2	15
CASNPSRGQQASPLHF	TGTGCCAGCAACCCCTCCCGGGGACAGCAAGCCTCACCCCTCCACTTT	TRBV7-2	TRBJ1-6	-	TRBD1	16
CASGLGTGVSGDNSPLHF	TGTGCTAGTGGTTTGGGGACAGGGGTCTCCGGAGATAATTCACCCCTCCACTTT	TRBV12-5	TRBJ1-6	-	TRBD1	18
CASSVPGKDNEQFF	TGTGCCAGCAGTGTTCCAGGGAAGGACAATGAGCAGTTCTTC	TRBV6-4	TRBJ2-1	-	-	14
CASSLTAGWKALTNEKLFF	TGTGCCAGCAGCTTAACGGCCGGGTGGAAGGCTTTGACTAATGAAAAACTGTTTTTT	TRBV7-3	TRBJ1-4	once	-	19
CASSLDLRGTGSTPGYTF	TGTGCCAGCAGCTTAGATCTAAGGGGCACCGGGTCCACCCCTGGCTACACCTTC	TRBV11-3	TRBJ1-2	-	-	18
CASSLNSPRGEAFF	TGTGCCAGCAGCTTAAATAGCCCCCGGGGAGAAGCTTTCTTT	TRBV7-2	TRBJ1-1	once	-	14
CASSQGIRTGDLPPPYEQYF	TGCGCCAGCAGCCAAGGGATCAGGACAGGAGACCTACCACCCCCCTACGAGCAGTACTTC	TRBV4-1	TRBJ2-7	-	TRBD1	20
CASSLRGTSAFHEQFF	TGTGCCAGCAGCTTAAGGGGGACTAGCGCCTTCCATGAGCAGTTCTTC	TRBV7-3	TRBJ2-1	-	TRBD2	16
CASSQRGGGTEAFF	TGCGCCAGCAGCCAAAGAGGCGGGGGCACTGAAGCTTTCTTT	TRBV4-1	TRBJ1-1	-	-	14
CASTELSPQETQYF	TGTGCCAGCACCGAACTGTCTCCACAAGAGACCCAGTACTTC	TRBV2	TRBJ2-5	-	-	14
CASSLDRDRVYF	TGTGCCAGCAGCTTAGATCGGGACAGGGTGTATTTT	TRBV11-3	TRBJ2-3	once	TRBD1	12
CASSNGGDEQFF	TGTGCCAGCAGCAACGGAGGCGATGAGCAGTTCTTC	TRBV2	TRBJ2-1	-	-	12
CSARGSGEQFF	TGCAGTGCTAGGGGGAGTGGTGAGCAGTTCTTC	TRBV20-1	TRBJ2-1	-	-	11
CASSRGVTGELFF	TGTGCCAGCAGTCGCGGGGTGACCGGGGAGCTGTTTTTT	TRBV6-2/TRBV6-3	TRBJ2-2	-	-	13
CAIKGGEGNTIYF	TGTGCCATCAAGGGGGGGGAAGGAAACACCATATATTTT	TRBV10-3	TRBJ1-3	-	-	13
CASSLRGGEKLFF	TGTGCCAGTAGTTTGAGGGGGGGAGAAAAACTGTTTTTT	TRBV19	TRBJ1-4	-	-	13
CASSQDLGDSDTQYF	TGCGCCAGCAGCCAAGATCTCGGAGACTCGGATACGCAGTATTTT	TRBV4-3	TRBJ2-3	-	-	15
CALSPGTGYYGYTF	TGTGCCCTCTCCCCCGGGACAGGCTACTATGGCTACACCTTC	TRBV10-3	TRBJ1-2	-	TRBD1	14
CASSRGSYGYTF	TGTGCCAGTAGTCGGGGGTCGTATGGCTACACCTTC	TRBV19	TRBJ1-2	-	-	12
CASSQDDRVGHQPQHF	TGCGCCAGCAGCCAAGACGACAGGGTTGGGCATCAGCCCCAGCATTTT	TRBV4-1	TRBJ1-5	-	TRBD1	16
CASSYVGFREQFF	TGTGCCAGCAGCTACGTCGGTTTTCGTGAGCAGTTCTTC	TRBV7-8	TRBJ2-1	-	-	13
CASSEGHEQFF	TGTGCCAGCAGCGAGGGGCATGAGCAGTTCTTC	TRBV9	TRBJ2-1	once	-	11
CSASEFGEQYF	TGCAGTGCCAGCGAATTTGGAGAGCAGTACTTC	TRBV20-1	TRBJ2-7	-	-	11
CASSVTSGGYNEQFF	TGTGCCAGCAGCGTGACTAGCGGGGGTTACAATGAGCAGTTCTTC	TRBV7-2	TRBJ2-1	-	TRBD2	15
CASSLVRATYSGNTIYF	TGTGCCAGCAGCTTAGTGAGAGCCACCTACTCTGGAAACACCATATATTTT	TRBV7-8	TRBJ1-3	-	-	17
CASSLRGTTTGELFF	TGTGCCAGCAGCTTGAGGGGGACAACGACCGGGGAGCTGTTTTTT	TRBV5-5	TRBJ2-2	-	-	15
CAITESGTGAFF	TGTGCCATCACCGAGTCCGGGACAGGAGCTTTCTTT	TRBV10-3	TRBJ1-1	-	TRBD1	12
CASSGGGAADTQYF	TGTGCCAGCAGCGGAGGGGGGGCAGCAGATACGCAGTATTTT	TRBV5-5	TRBJ2-3	-	-	14
CASSLSTGEFYGYTF	TGTGCCAGCAGCTTGTCGACAGGGGAGTTCTATGGCTACACCTTC	TRBV5-4	TRBJ1-2	-	TRBD1	15
CASSPDTLSTDTQYF	TGTGCCAGCAGCCCGGACACCCTTAGCACAGATACGCAGTATTTT	TRBV3-1/TRBV3-2	TRBJ2-3	-	-	15
CASSRGTSGYYGYTF	TGTGCCAGCTCACGAGGGACATCTGGTTACTATGGCTACACCTTC	TRBV18	TRBJ1-2	-	-	15
CASSPNHRVEYFEQYF	TGTGCCAGCTCACCAAACCACAGGGTTGAATATTTCGAGCAGTACTTC	TRBV18	TRBJ2-7	-	-	16
CASSPGGWGRRPPGELFF	TGTGCCAGCAGCCCAGGAGGTTGGGGGCGCAGGCCCCCCGGGGAGCTGTTTTTT	TRBV11-2	TRBJ2-2	-	-	18
CASSPPPGTGGISGF	TGTGCCAGTAGTCCACCTCCCGGGACAGGGGGAATCTCGGGGTTT	TRBV19	TRBJ1-5	-	TRBD1	15
CASSLRGDRGLYGYTF	TGTGCCAGCAGCCTGAGGGGAGACAGGGGCCTCTATGGCTACACCTTC	TRBV5-6	TRBJ1-2	-	TRBD1	16
CASSQVSDRGRYDGYTF	TGTGCCAGCAGCCAAGTTTCGGACAGGGGGCGGTATGATGGCTACACCTTC	TRBV3-1/TRBV3-2	TRBJ1-2	-	TRBD1	17
CASSHTYPGDQPQHF	TGCGCCAGCAGCCATACGTATCCCGGGGATCAGCCCCAGCATTTT	TRBV4-3	TRBJ1-5	-	-	15
CSVEMAGGTEAFF	TGCAGCGTTGAAATGGCAGGGGGTACTGAAGCTTTCTTT	TRBV29-1	TRBJ1-1	-	TRBD1	13
CASSMPGGRTNEKLFF	TGTGCCAGTAGTATGCCAGGGGGGAGGACTAATGAAAAACTGTTTTTT	TRBV19	TRBJ1-4	once	TRBD1	16
CAIMGQGNYGYTF	TGTGCCATCATGGGACAGGGAAACTATGGCTACACCTTC	TRBV10-3	TRBJ1-2	-	TRBD1	13
CASSRDRGPTDTQYF	TGTGCCAGCAGCCGGGACAGGGGACCCACAGATACGCAGTATTTT	TRBV2	TRBJ2-3	-	TRBD1	15
CASSKGPRSNQPQHF	TGTGCCAGCAGCAAAGGTCCCAGAAGCAATCAGCCCCAGCATTTT	TRBV21-1	TRBJ1-5	-	-	15
CASSFTDTNEKLFF	TGTGCCAGCAGCTTTACAGACACTAATGAAAAACTGTTTTTT	TRBV7-9	TRBJ1-4	-	-	14
CASSSGTSLNEKLFF	TGCGCCAGCAGTTCCGGGACATCGCTTAATGAAAAACTGTTTTTT	TRBV4-1	TRBJ1-4	once	-	15
CASSEDADQPQHF	TGCGCCAGCAGCGAGGATGCGGATCAGCCCCAGCATTTT	TRBV5-1	TRBJ1-5	once	-	13